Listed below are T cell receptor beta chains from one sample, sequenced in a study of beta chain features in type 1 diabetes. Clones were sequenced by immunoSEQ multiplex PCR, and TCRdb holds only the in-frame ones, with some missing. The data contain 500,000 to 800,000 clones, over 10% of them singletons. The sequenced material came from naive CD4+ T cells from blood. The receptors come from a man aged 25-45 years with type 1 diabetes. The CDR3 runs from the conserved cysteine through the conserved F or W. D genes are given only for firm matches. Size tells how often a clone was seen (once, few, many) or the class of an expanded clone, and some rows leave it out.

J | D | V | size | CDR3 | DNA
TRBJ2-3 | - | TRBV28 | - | CASSLARSDLTDTQYF | TGTGCCAGCAGTTTAGCCAGGTCGGACCTTACAGATACGCAGTATTTT
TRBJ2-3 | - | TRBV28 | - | CASSLLGGRADTQYF | TGTGCCAGCAGTTTATTGGGGGGGCGGGCAGATACGCAGTATTTT
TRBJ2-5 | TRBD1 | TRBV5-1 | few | CASSLDRGQETQYF | TGCGCCAGCAGCTTGGACAGGGGCCAAGAGACCCAGTACTTC
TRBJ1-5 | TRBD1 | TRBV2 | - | CASSGTGERQPQHF | TGTGCCAGCAGTGGGACAGGGGAAAGGCAGCCCCAGCATTTT
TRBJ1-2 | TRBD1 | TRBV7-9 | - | CASSFDRQGLHYGYTF | TGTGCCAGCAGCTTTGATAGACAGGGACTGCACTATGGCTACACCTTC
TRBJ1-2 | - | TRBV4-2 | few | CASSQEGNYYGYTF | TGTGCCAGCAGCCAGGAGGGAAATTACTATGGCTACACCTTC
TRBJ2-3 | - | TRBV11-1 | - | CASSLIITGTLDSTDTQYF | TGTGCCAGCAGCCTAATTATAACCGGGACCCTCGATAGCACAGATACGCAGTATTTT
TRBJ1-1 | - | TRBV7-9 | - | CASSPSGRNTEAFF | TGTGCCAGCAGCCCCTCGGGCCGCAACACTGAAGCTTTCTTT
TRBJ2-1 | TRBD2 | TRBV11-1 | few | CASSGLAGGFNEQFF | TGTGCCAGCAGCGGCCTAGCGGGGGGCTTCAATGAGCAGTTCTTC
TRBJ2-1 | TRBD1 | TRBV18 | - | CASSLKRDRQNNEQFF | TGTGCCAGCTCATTGAAACGGGACAGGCAGAACAATGAGCAGTTCTTC
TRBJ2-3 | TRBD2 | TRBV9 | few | CASSPLAGGRDTQYF | TGTGCCAGCAGCCCTTTGGCGGGGGGAAGAGATACGCAGTATTTT
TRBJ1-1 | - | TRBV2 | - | CASSQEDTTEAFF | TGTGCCAGCAGTCAGGAGGATACCACTGAAGCTTTCTTT
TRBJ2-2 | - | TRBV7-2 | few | CASSSVNALFF | TGTGCCAGCAGCTCTGTGAATGCGCTGTTTTTT
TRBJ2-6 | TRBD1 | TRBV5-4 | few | CASSSGQGRSPGANVLTF | TGTGCCAGCAGCTCCGGACAGGGTAGATCCCCTGGGGCCAACGTCCTGACTTTC
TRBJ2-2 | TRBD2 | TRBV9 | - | CASSVLAGATTGELFF | TGTGCCAGCAGCGTACTAGCGGGGGCCACCACCGGGGAGCTGTTTTTT
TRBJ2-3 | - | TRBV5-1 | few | CASSSLGEDTQYF | TGCGCCAGCAGCTCTTTGGGGGAAGATACGCAGTATTTT
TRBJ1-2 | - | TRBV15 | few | CATSRDWGNGYTF | TGTGCCACCAGCAGAGATTGGGGGAATGGCTACACCTTC
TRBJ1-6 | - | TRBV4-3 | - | CASSQETVRGGALHF | TGCGCCAGCAGCCAAGAAACGGTCCGTGGGGGGGCCCTCCACTTT
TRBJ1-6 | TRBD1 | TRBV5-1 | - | CASSLGGQPNSPLHF | TGCGCCAGCAGCTTGGGGGGACAGCCAAATTCACCCCTCCACTTT
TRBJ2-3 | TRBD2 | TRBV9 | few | CASSRTGTSTDTQYF | TGTGCCAGCAGCCGAACCGGGACTAGCACCGATACGCAGTATTTT
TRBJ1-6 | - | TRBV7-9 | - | CASSLGGSGSPLHF | TGTGCCAGCAGCTTAGGAGGTTCGGGTTCACCCCTCCACTTT
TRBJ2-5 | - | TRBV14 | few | CASSLFWGETQYF | TGTGCCAGCAGCCTATTTTGGGGGGAGACCCAGTACTTC
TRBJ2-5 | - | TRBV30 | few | CAWNTGQLGKSKETQYF | TGTGCCTGGAATACCGGGCAGCTCGGTAAATCAAAAGAGACCCAGTACTTC
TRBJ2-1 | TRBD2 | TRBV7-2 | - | CASSLARLAGSREQFF | TGTGCCAGCAGCTTAGCTCGACTAGCGGGGAGTCGCGAGCAGTTCTTC
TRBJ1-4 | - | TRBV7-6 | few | CASSLTGTADEKLFF | TGTGCCAGCAGCCTAACCGGGACGGCCGATGAAAAACTGTTTTTT
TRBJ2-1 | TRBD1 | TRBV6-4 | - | CASSDRVALGEQFF | TGTGCCAGCAGCGACAGGGTAGCTTTGGGTGAGCAGTTCTTC
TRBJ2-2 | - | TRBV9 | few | CASSPQENSWGNTGELFF | TGTGCCAGCAGCCCTCAGGAGAATTCCTGGGGTAACACCGGGGAGCTGTTTTTT
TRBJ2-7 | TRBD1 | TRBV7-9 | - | CASSFGTETYEQYF | TGTGCCAGCAGCTTTGGGACAGAGACCTACGAGCAGTACTTC
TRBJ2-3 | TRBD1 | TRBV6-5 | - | CASSFRTGGSDTQYF | TGTGCCAGCAGTTTCCGGACAGGGGGGAGTGATACGCAGTATTTT
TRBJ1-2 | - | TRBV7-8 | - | CASSSRVSYGYTF | TGTGCCAGCAGCTCAAGGGTTTCCTATGGCTACACCTTC
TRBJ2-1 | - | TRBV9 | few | CASSVASGPYNEQFF | TGTGCCAGCAGCGTAGCAAGCGGGCCTTACAATGAGCAGTTCTTC
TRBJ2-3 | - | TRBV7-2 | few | CASSLGGTDTQYF | TGTGCCAGCAGCTTAGGGGGAACAGATACGCAGTATTTT
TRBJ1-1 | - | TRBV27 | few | CASSSDRWIAGAKAFF | TGTGCCAGCAGTTCGGATCGATGGATTGCAGGGGCAAAAGCTTTCTTT
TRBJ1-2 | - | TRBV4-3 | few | CASSQDTGTGGYTF | TGCGCCAGCAGCCAAGACACAGGAACCGGTGGCTACACCTTC
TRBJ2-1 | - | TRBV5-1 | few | CASSFGSGSSYNEQFF | TGCGCCAGCAGCTTCGGATCAGGGTCGTCCTACAATGAGCAGTTCTTC
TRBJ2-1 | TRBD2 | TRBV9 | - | CASSAGGANYNEQFF | TGTGCCAGCAGCGCCGGGGGGGCCAACTACAATGAGCAGTTCTTC